Presented here are 22 T cell receptor beta chains from one specimen sequenced in a study of blood T cell repertoires in COVID-19. TCRdb keeps only in-frame clones here, not all; method: immunoSEQ multiplex PCR. The sample includes approximately 470,000 clones, approximately 85% of them seen just once. Sequencing was performed on peripheral blood. These TCRs come from a human donor in a cohort sampled during active COVID-19.

This clone was recorded many times. This chain connects TRBV4-3 to TRBJ2-1, with 12 bases fitting TRBD2. CDR1 LGHNA and CDR2 YSLEER come from the germline V gene. This CDR3 region has 18 residues. With V trimmed by 3 bases and J by 2 bases, 8 bases remained unmatched. The CDR3 nucleotides read TGCGCCAGCAGCCAGAGTTTGACTAGCGGGAGCGCCTACAATGAGCAGTTCTTC. This translates into CASSQSLTSGSAYNEQFF.

The CDR3 loop reads CASSPTRGTGGWNRPGNTIYF. CDR3 bases: TGTGCCAGCAGCCCCACTCGGGGGACAGGGGGCTGGAACCGGCCTGGAAACACCATATATTTT. This rearrangement joins TRBV13 to TRBJ1-3; 12 bases agree with TRBD1. Germline CDR1 and CDR2: PRHDT and FYEKMQ (reference sequence). This CDR3 has 21 residues. V was pared by 5 bases and J by 2 bases, with 19 bases of the junction left unmatched. Drawing the rest from reference TRBV13 and TRBJ1-3, the complete variable domain is AAGVIQSPRHLIKEKRETATLKCYPIPRHDTVYWYQQGPGQDPQFLISFYEKMQSDKGSIPDRFSAQQFSDYHSELNMSSLELGDSALYFCASSPTRGTGGWNRPGNTIYFGEGSWLTVV.

About this clone itself: The sample holds other DNA sequences that translate to the same CDR3. The V call is TRBV6-5, the J call TRBJ1-1, with 10 bases aligning to TRBD1. The trim removed 5 bases at V and 4 bases at J, leaving 1 base unmatched. The CDR3 has 13 amino acids. CDR1 MNHEY and CDR2 SVGAGI come from the germline V gene. The CDR3 region is CASSRTGGTEAFF. CDR3 bases: TGTGCCAGCAGTCGGACAGGGGGCACTGAAGCTTTCTTT.

V is TRBV10-3 and J is TRBJ1-1, with D maybe TRBD1 (5 bases). Germline V lookup: CDR1 ENHRY, CDR2 SYGVKD. Deletions cut 2 bases from V and 5 bases from J, with 9 bases between. This CDR3 has 13 residues. CDR3 sequence: CAISEGYRTEAFF. CDR3 coding DNA: TGTGCCATCAGTGAGGGCTACAGGACTGAAGCTTTCTTT.

The chain is built from TRBV29-1 and TRBJ1-4; D is unclear. The V and J ends lost 7 bases and 0 bases respectively, with 9 bases between them. The CDR3 covers 13 residues. From germline, CDR1 is SQVTM and CDR2 ANQGSEA. The CDR3 loop reads CSAQAATNEKLFF. For the CDR3, the DNA is TGCAGCGCCCAGGCTGCAACTAATGAAAAACTGTTTTTT.

This chain links TRBV7-6 with TRBJ1-1, with 7 bases lining up with TRBD1. V lost 5 bases and J lost 4; bases outside the gene matches: 7. This CDR3 is 14 amino acids long. Germline V gene data show CDR1 as SGHVS and CDR2 as FNYEAQ. CDR3 sequence reads: CASSRGSGGTEAFF. CDR3 nucleotides: TGTGCCAGCAGCCGGGGGTCAGGGGGCACTGAAGCTTTCTTT.

The chain is built from TRBV5-1 and TRBJ2-1; 13 bases match TRBD2. With V trimmed by 5 bases and J by 9 bases, 8 bases remained unmatched. Germline V gene lookup returns CDR1 SGHRS and CDR2 YFSETQ. The CDR3 spans 15 residues. The CDR3 reads CASSATSGRVGEQFF. The CDR3, as DNA: TGCGCCAGCAGTGCTACTAGCGGGAGGGTGGGTGAGCAGTTCTTC.

This clone appeared a single time. The V call is TRBV6-2 or TRBV6-3, the J call TRBJ2-7; no clear D gene. Trimming removed 0 bases at V and 1 base at J, with 10 bases between. Germline-derived CDR1 and CDR2 are MNHEY and SVGEGT. The CDR3 is 15 amino acids. The CDR3 sequence: CASSYSKLTSYEQYF. DNA for the CDR3: TGTGCCAGCAGTTACTCGAAACTAACTTCCTACGAGCAGTACTTC.

The chain is built from TRBV11-3 and TRBJ2-2, with 7 bases matching TRBD2. The V gene end was trimmed by 7 bases and the J gene end by 5 bases; junction bases not matched to a gene: 4. The CDR3 runs 13 residues. Germline lookup yields CDR1 SGHNT and CDR2 YENEEA. In nucleotides, the CDR3 is TGTGCCAGCAAAGGGGAGGGTACCGGGGAGCTGTTTTTT. As protein: CASKGEGTGELFF. The full variable domain, in which reference TRBV11-3 and TRBJ2-2 provide the parts outside the CDR3, is EAGVVQSPRYKIIEKKQPVAFWCNPISGHNTLYWYLQNLGQGPELLIRYENEEAVDDSQLPKDRFSAERLKGVDSTLKIQPAELGDSAVYLCASKGEGTGELFFGEGSRLTVL.

This sequence joins TRBV19 and TRBJ2-7; D unclear. Germline V gene sequence: CDR1 LNHDA, CDR2 SQIVND (reference sequence). Trimming removed 2 bases at V and 1 base at J, with 9 bases between. The CDR3 has 14 amino acids. CDR3 sequence reads: CASSILRTSYEQYF. The CDR3 nucleotides are TGTGCCAGTAGTATACTCCGTACTTCCTACGAGCAGTACTTC.

There are a few counts of this clone. J is TRBJ1-2 and V is TRBV27; tentative D call: TRBD1 (5 bases). Trimming removed 2 bases from V and 0 bases from J, with 10 bases in between. The germline V gene has CDR1 MNHEY and CDR2 SMNVEV (reference sequence). The CDR3 loop spans 15 amino acids. The CDR3 protein is CASSLQGSANYGYTF. The CDR3 nucleotides are TGTGCCAGCAGTTTACAGGGCTCAGCTAACTATGGCTACACCTTC.

The V call is TRBV30, the J call TRBJ1-2; TRBD1 aligns across 8 bases. Germline values: CDR1 GTSNPN, CDR2 SVGIG (reference sequence). The CDR3 extends over 14 amino acids. Trimming took 2 bases from V and 3 from J; bases not matched to a gene: 5. The CDR3 bases are TGTGCCTGGAGTTTTCAGGGGGCGGACTATGGCTACACCTTC. This codes for CAWSFQGADYGYTF.

V is TRBV6-6 and J is TRBJ1-2; 11 nucleotides match TRBD1. Germline V gene sequence: CDR1 MNHNY, CDR2 SVGAGI (reference sequence). Trimming cost V 6 bases and J 8 bases; bases outside gene matches: 8. The CDR3 runs to 14 residues. Written as DNA, the CDR3 is TGTGCCAGCAGGCGGGACAGGGGGACGGACGGCTACACCTTC. Translation: CASRRDRGTDGYTF.

The chain couples TRBV2 to TRBJ2-2; 10 nucleotides agree with TRBD2. The CDR3 consists of 15 residues. The V and J ends lost 7 bases and 5 bases, in that order; junction bases with no gene match: 7. The germline V gene has CDR1 SNHLY and CDR2 FYNNEI. The CDR3 nucleotides are TGTGCCAGCAATCCGGGACTAGCGCAAACCGGGGAGCTGTTTTTT. Encoded protein: CASNPGLAQTGELFF.

The chain links TRBV6-5 to TRBJ2-4, with D tentatively TRBD1 (6 bases). The germline V and J ends were trimmed by 2 bases and 8 bases, with 13 bases remaining between them. This CDR3 comprises 14 residues. Germline loops: CDR1 MNHEY, CDR2 SVGAGI. The DNA for the CDR3 is TGTGCCAGCAGTTACCTACAGGGTCGGGACATTCAGTACTTC. Residues: CASSYLQGRDIQYF.

The chain links TRBV6-5 to TRBJ1-2; 9 bases map to TRBD1. Trimming removed 2 bases from V and 3 bases from J; junction bases left unmatched: 4. Germline CDR1 and CDR2: MNHEY and SVGAGI. The CDR3 length is 15 residues. CDR3 coding DNA: TGTGCCAGCAGTTACCATACAGGGGGCGACTATGGCTACACCTTC. Translation gives CASSYHTGGDYGYTF.

This clone was found a few times. This chain uses TRBV5-4 with TRBJ1-3; D unclear. This CDR3 region has 15 residues. Trimming removed 0 bases from V and 0 bases from J, with 7 bases in between. Germline CDR1 and CDR2: SGHNT and YYREEE (reference sequence). The CDR3 reads CASSLGRSSGNTIYF. The DNA of the CDR3 is TGTGCCAGCAGCTTGGGGCGGAGCTCTGGAAACACCATATATTTT. The full variable domain, rest sourced from reference TRBV5-4 and TRBJ1-3, is ETGVTQSPTHLIKTRGQQVTLRCSSQSGHNTVSWYQQALGQGPQFIFQYYREEENGRGNFPPRFSGLQFPNYSSELNVNALELDDSALYLCASSLGRSSGNTIYFGEGSWLTVV.

This clone has just one count. The V and J genes are TRBV27 and TRBJ1-1, with TRBD1 as a possible D gene (6 bases). The CDR3 consists of 15 residues. The V gene's germline CDR1 is MNHEY and CDR2 SMNVEV (reference sequence). Trimming took 5 bases from V and 5 from J, leaving 18 bases between them. The CDR3 nucleotides are TGTGCCAGCAGTCAAAATACCAGAGACAGGACTGAAGCTTTCTTT. Its translation: CASSQNTRDRTEAFF.

The chain links TRBV18 to TRBJ2-7; 13 bases are shared with TRBD2. This CDR3 has 16 residues. CDR1 is KGHSH and CDR2 is LQKENI in the germline V gene. The V gene end was trimmed by 0 bases and the J gene end by 6 bases; junction bases not matched to a gene: 5. As DNA, the CDR3 is TGTGCCAGCTCACCACCAGGGACTAGCGGGGCGGGCGAGCAGTACTTC. Encoded protein: CASSPPGTSGAGEQYF.

Concerning this clone itself: This sample includes further DNA sequences coding for the same CDR3. The chain links TRBV6-5 to TRBJ2-7; 9 bases fit TRBD1. The CDR3 contains 14 residues. Germline V gene lookup returns CDR1 MNHEY and CDR2 SVGAGI. V shed 6 bases, J shed 4 bases, and the junction held 7 bases outside the gene matches. Here the CDR3 reads CASRGTGFSYEQYF. DNA of the CDR3: TGTGCCAGCAGAGGGACAGGGTTTTCGTACGAGCAGTACTTC.

The chain has TRBV5-1 and TRBJ2-7, with D uncertain. Trimming removed 3 bases from V and 2 bases from J, with 9 bases in between. CDR1 is SGHRS, CDR2 YFSETQ, per germline. The CDR3 contains 13 residues. This chain's CDR3 is CASSSTVTYEQYF. CDR3 sequence (DNA): TGCGCCAGCAGCTCAACAGTTACCTACGAGCAGTACTTC. Looking up the rest from reference TRBV5-1 and TRBJ2-7 gives the full variable domain: KAGVTQTPRYLIKTRGQQVTLSCSPISGHRSVSWYQQTPGQGLQFLFEYFSETQRNKGNFPGRFSGRQFSNSRSEMNVSTLELGDSALYLCASSSTVTYEQYFGPGTRLTVT.

Regarding this clone: A read error may produce the germline difference seen at one junction end. V usage is TRBV7-6 and J usage is TRBJ2-7; 7 positions agree with TRBD2. The germline gives CDR1 SGHVS, CDR2 FNYEAQ. The length of the CDR3 is 16 residues. DNA of the CDR3: TGTGCCAGCAGCCCCCTTTCGGCGGGAGTCTCCCACGAGCAGTACTTC. It codes for CASSPLSAGVSHEQYF.